One and the same sample provided the 28 T cell receptor beta chains below, sequenced in a study (dated by TCRdb to between 2014 and 2016). The method behind the library was 5' RACE. Sequenced using an Illumina MiSeq. TCRdb reanalyzed the raw reads on its own, using fastp at Q25 for trimming and MiXCR for clone calling, and kept in-frame beta chains. Here each entry gathers all rows of one CDR3 protein and keeps the most common genes and DNA. The sample table contains 8,000 to 10,000 distinct CDR3 sequences; only one count was recorded for around a quarter of them. In total, the top ten clones hold over 4.5% of the sample. Specimen: naive CD4+ T cells sorted from a lymph node. The cell subset or site label, read with the paper, signifies: naive CD4+ T cells, CD4+CD45RA+CD25-. Source of these receptors: a female donor with breast cancer.

For this clonotype: One junction end does not reproduce the germline sequence, and a read error may be involved. The rearrangement joins TRBV14 to TRBJ1-1; D call uncertain. The CDR3 has 15 residues. Germline V CDR1 and CDR2: SGHDN, FVKESK. This CDR3 is CASSPRRGGVTEAFF. The CDR3, as DNA: TGCGCCAGCAGCCCCCGGCGGGGTGGAGTCACTGAAGCTTTCTTT.

This clonotype is deemed medium-sized (0.01 to 0.1%). The chain carries TRBV2 and TRBJ1-3; 7 positions match TRBD1. The V gene's germline CDR1 is SNHLY and CDR2 FYNNEI. The junction had 4 bases not matched to a gene; V was cut back by 5 bases and J by 0 bases. This CDR3 is built from 15 residues. DNA for the CDR3: TGTGCCAGCAGTTTACAGGGGAACTCTGGAAACACCATATATTTT. Amino acids: CASSLQGNSGNTIYF.

The chain carries TRBV4-1 and TRBJ2-2; D perhaps matches TRBD1 (5 bases). CDR1 and CDR2 from the germline V gene are MGHRA and YSYEKL. V shed 4 bases and J shed 1 base, with 16 bases lying between them. The CDR3 spans 17 residues. The CDR3 coding sequence is TGCGCCAGCAGCCTAACCTTTGGGGCAGGGAACACCGGGGAGCTGTTTTTT. Protein product: CASSLTFGAGNTGELFF.

This clonotype was seen more than once but under ten times. This chain connects TRBV5-1 to TRBJ1-5; 9 nucleotides match TRBD1. Losses at the gene ends were 0 bases for V and 2 bases for J; bases not matched to a gene: 3. The CDR3 extends over 16 amino acids. Looked up from germline, CDR1 is SGHRS and CDR2 is YFSETQ. The CDR3 DNA is TGCGCCAGCAGCTTGGGACAGGGGGGAGGCAATCAGCCCCAGCATTTT. Translated: CASSLGQGGGNQPQHF.

This clonotype was observed a handful of times. It is likely a read error, because the conserved phenylalanine at the end of the CDR3 is missing. The limits of the CDR3 on the DNA are not certain, so only TCRdb's listed CDR3 is given. The chain uses TRBV27 and TRBJ1-1; TRBD1, the table's D call, was not compared with the DNA. Germline CDR1 is MNHEY and CDR2 is SMNVEV (reference sequence). The CDR3 has 14 amino acids, counting both end residues. The CDR3: CASAPDRVNTEACV.

V is TRBV29-1 and J is TRBJ2-1, with 7 bases matching TRBD1. Per germline, CDR1 SQVTM and CDR2 ANQGSEA. The CDR3 contains 14 residues. Trimming removed 6 bases from V and 3 bases from J; junction bases left unmatched: 8. CDR3 loop: CSVTGTANYNEQFF. The CDR3 bases are TGCAGCGTCACCGGGACAGCAAACTACAATGAGCAGTTCTTC.

This clonotype was seen many times. In DNA, the CDR3 is TGTGCCAGCAGTTACCGGACTGCCCCTAGCTATGAGCAGTTCTTC. Its protein product is CASSYRTAPSYEQFF. This rearrangement joins TRBV6-6 to TRBJ2-1, with D possibly matching TRBD2 (5 bases). Germline CDR1 and CDR2: MNHNY and SVGAGI (reference sequence). The CDR3 loop spans 15 amino acids. With 2 bases removed from V and 8 bases from J, the gap between germline ends came to 16 bases.

This clonotype was recorded many times. The J gene is TRBJ2-1, the V gene TRBV18; D possibly uses TRBD1 or TRBD2 (5 bases each). V was shortened by 1 base and J by 9 bases, with 16 bases between the two germline ends. This CDR3 is built from 15 residues. The germline CDR1 and CDR2 sequences are KGHSH and LQKENI. CDR3 coding DNA: TGTGCCAGCTCACCACTAGGGACCCCGTCTTTTGAGCAGTTCTTC. It encodes CASSPLGTPSFEQFF. Combining the CDR3 with reference TRBV18 and TRBJ2-1 gives the whole variable domain NAGVMQNPRHLVRRRGQEARLRCSPMKGHSHVYWYRQLPEEGLKFMVYLQKENIIDESGMPKERFSAEFPKEGPSILRIQQVVRGDSAAYFCASSPLGTPSFEQFFGPGTRLTVL.

The table lists this clonotype with many counts. V gene TRBV5-1 combines with J gene TRBJ2-7, with D perhaps TRBD1 or TRBD2 (5 bases each). The CDR3 length is 15 residues. Trimming shortened V by 3 bases and J by 4 bases, and 17 bases separated the two germline ends. Germline V lookup: CDR1 SGHRS, CDR2 YFSETQ. The CDR3 nucleotides are TGCGCCAGCAGCTCCCTGGGACGGAACACTTACGAGCAGTACTTC. Amino acid sequence: CASSSLGRNTYEQYF. Full variable domain (remainder filled in from reference TRBV5-1 and TRBJ2-7): KAGVTQTPRYLIKTRGQQVTLSCSPISGHRSVSWYQQTPGQGLQFLFEYFSETQRNKGNFPGRFSGRQFSNSRSEMNVSTLELGDSALYLCASSSLGRNTYEQYFGPGTRLTVT.

This clonotype was observed many times. The rearrangement joins TRBV6-5 to TRBJ2-1, with D perhaps TRBD1 (6 bases). V was cut by 0 bases and J by 6 bases, with 15 bases left in between. Germline CDR1 MNHEY, CDR2 SVGAGI. This CDR3 is built from 16 residues. CDR3 residues: CASSYSPGERLNEQFF. CDR3 sequence (DNA): TGTGCCAGCAGTTACTCGCCAGGGGAACGCCTCAATGAGCAGTTCTTC.

In its sample, this clonotype is medium-sized (0.01 to 0.1%). This chain connects TRBV9 to TRBJ2-1, with TRBD1 identical over 12 bases. V lost 4 bases, J lost 12 bases, and 8 bases stayed unmatched. The length of the CDR3 is 14 residues. In germline, CDR1 is SGDLS, CDR2 YYNGEE. The CDR3 sequence is CASSSGQGAVGQFF. CDR3 coding DNA: TGTGCCAGCAGCTCGGGACAGGGGGCGGTAGGGCAGTTCTTC.

This clonotype was counted many times. The chain links TRBV29-1 to TRBJ2-1; 7 bases are shared with TRBD2. CDR1 is SQVTM and CDR2 is ANQGSEA in the germline V gene. The CDR3 runs 15 residues. J lost 0 bases, V lost 1 base, and 3 bases had no gene match. In DNA form, the CDR3 reads TGCAGCGTTGAAGTGGGAGGGAGCTCCTACAATGAGCAGTTCTTC. It yields the protein CSVEVGGSSYNEQFF.

The chain is built from TRBV28 and TRBJ2-1; tentatively, D is TRBD1 (6 bases). The germline V gene encodes CDR1 MDHEN and CDR2 SYDVKM. Trimming cost V 8 bases and J 4 bases, with 21 bases left between them. This CDR3 comprises 16 residues. The CDR3: CASYTKGETLYNEQFF. DNA for the CDR3: TGTGCCAGCTACACAAAGGGGGAGACCTTGTACAATGAGCAGTTCTTC.

In the case of this clonotype: Just one base apart from a much larger clone, this may be a read error. CDR3 DNA sequence: TGTGCCAGCAGCAATAGGTGCGGGAGCGGATATTCACCCCTCCACTTT. This translates into CASSNRCGSGYSPLHF. V and J are TRBV21-1 and TRBJ1-6. TRBV21-1 is designated a pseudogene. CDR3 length equals 16 residues.

As for this clonotype: Because the CDR3 is missing its conserved closing phenylalanine or tryptophan, this is likely a read error. The chain uses TRBV7-3 and TRBJ2-7; D is unclear. This CDR3 is 13 amino acids long. The germline V gene encodes CDR1 SGHTA and CDR2 FQGTGA. The germline V and J ends were trimmed by 2 bases and 5 bases, with 10 bases remaining between them. The DNA of the CDR3 is TGTGCCAGCAGCTTAGGTCGCTTTGACGAGCAGTACTCC. This codes for CASSLGRFDEQYS.

In the case of this clonotype: A much larger clone differs from this one at a single base, so this may be a read error. The chain is built from TRBV24-1 and TRBJ2-7; 7 nucleotides match TRBD1. V was clipped by 8 bases and J by 5 bases; unmatched bases: 5. The CDR3 totals 12 residues. From germline, CDR1 is KGHDR and CDR2 SFDVKD. The CDR3 DNA follows: TGTGCCACCATGGGACAGTCCAACGAGCAGTACTTC. Translation: CATMGQSNEQYF.

This clonotype was observed a handful of times. The CDR3 coding sequence is TGTGCCAGCAGGGAGCGGGCGGCATACTCCTACGAGCAGTACTTC. Amino acid sequence: CASRERAAYSYEQYF. The J gene is TRBJ2-7, the V gene TRBV2; possibly TRBD2 for D (6 bases). This CDR3 spans 15 amino acids. CDR1 is SNHLY and CDR2 is FYNNEI in the germline V gene. With 6 bases removed from V and 0 bases from J, the gap between germline ends came to 15 bases.

This clonotype is deemed medium-sized. The chain recombines TRBV2 with TRBJ2-5; the match to TRBD2 covers 7 bases. J lost 1 base, V lost 8 bases, and 7 bases had no gene match. CDR1 and CDR2 from the germline V gene are SNHLY and FYNNEI. This CDR3 region has 14 residues. CDR3 coding DNA: TGTGCCAGCTCTGCGGGAGCCATCCAAGAGACCCAGTACTTC. It yields the protein CASSAGAIQETQYF.

This clonotype was seen more than once but under ten times. This chain links TRBV6-1 with TRBJ2-7; D is tentatively TRBD1 or TRBD2 (5 bases each). Germline loops: CDR1 MNHNS, CDR2 SASEGT. This CDR3 is 16 amino acids long. V lost 5 bases and J lost 2, with 19 bases in between. The CDR3 nucleotides read TGTGCCAGCAGTCCCTCCGGGACCCATCGCCCCTACGAGCAGTACTTC. This codes for CASSPSGTHRPYEQYF.

This clonotype was counted many times. The chain joins TRBV12-3 or TRBV12-4 to TRBJ2-1; D remains ambiguous. The V end lost 3 bases, the J end lost 5 bases, and 11 bases lay between the germline ends. This CDR3 has 14 residues. The CDR3 sequence is CASSLTPHHNEQFF. The CDR3 bases are TGTGCCAGCAGTTTGACCCCTCATCACAATGAGCAGTTCTTC.

This clonotype was counted ten times or more. The genes are TRBV7-2 and TRBJ1-6; no clear D gene. Germline-derived CDR1 and CDR2 are SGHTA and FQGNSA. V dropped 1 base and J dropped 3 bases, with 4 bases sitting between them. CDR3 length: 14 residues. CDR3 sequence reads: CASSLGSYNSPLHF. CDR3 sequence (DNA): TGTGCCAGCAGCTTAGGCAGCTATAATTCACCCCTCCACTTT.

This clonotype has at least ten counts. The chain employs TRBV18 and TRBJ1-1, with no clear D. The V end was cut by 1 base, the J end by 0 bases, with 6 bases between. This CDR3 has 14 residues. Germline values: CDR1 KGHSH, CDR2 LQKENI. CDR3 amino acids: CASSPLGMNTEAFF. The CDR3 coding sequence is TGTGCCAGCTCACCACTTGGTATGAACACTGAAGCTTTCTTT.

In this sample, this clonotype is medium-sized. The CDR3 DNA follows: TGTGCCAGTATTAATCTAGCGGGGGCCTACAATGAGCAGTTCTTC. This sequence encodes CASINLAGAYNEQFF. The gene calls are TRBV6-1 and TRBJ2-1; 10 positions match TRBD2. The CDR3 totals 15 residues. With 9 bases clipped from V and 2 bases from J, the junction kept 7 bases outside the gene matches. In germline, CDR1 is MNHNS, CDR2 SASEGT.

This clonotype rates as medium-sized. The chain has TRBV20-1 and TRBJ2-7; 7 bases are shared with TRBD2. Losses at the gene ends were 3 bases for V and 3 bases for J; bases not matched to a gene: 2. The CDR3 runs to 12 residues. From germline, CDR1 is DFQATT and CDR2 SNEGSKA (reference sequence). CDR3 region: CSASGRNYEQYF. In nucleotides, the CDR3 is TGCAGTGCTAGCGGGAGGAACTACGAGCAGTACTTC.

This clonotype is medium-sized in the sample. The rearrangement uses TRBV25-1 and TRBJ2-7, with 8 bases fitting TRBD2. Germline V lookup: CDR1 MGHDK, CDR2 SYGVNS. The trim removed 5 bases at V and 3 bases at J, leaving 9 bases unmatched. The CDR3 has 15 residues. The CDR3 nucleotides read TGTGCCAGCAGTTCCTTTAGCGGGAATCACTACGAGCAGTACTTC. This translates into CASSSFSGNHYEQYF.

A note on this clonotype: Because it lacks the conserved phenylalanine or tryptophan at the end, this CDR3 is likely a read error. J is TRBJ1-3 and V is TRBV18, with 7 bases matching TRBD1. With V trimmed by 3 bases and J by 3 bases, 11 bases remained unmatched. CDR1 and CDR2 from the germline V gene are KGHSH and LQKENI. CDR3 size: 17 residues. The DNA for the CDR3 is TGTGCCAGCTCACCGCTCCGGGACAGTGGAGATGGAAACACCATATATGTT. Protein sequence: CASSPLRDSGDGNTIYV.

A note on this clonotype: Germline and junction disagree at one end, which may indicate a read error. The rearrangement joins TRBV12-3 or TRBV12-4 to TRBJ1-2; tentatively, D is TRBD1 (5 bases). This CDR3 spans 17 amino acids. CDR3 protein: CASSFLSDSYNYYGYTF. The CDR3 DNA reads as TGCGCCAGCAGTTTTCTAAGTGACAGCTACAACTACTATGGCTACACCTTC.

In its sample, this clonotype is medium-sized. This chain connects TRBV29-1 to TRBJ1-2, with D possibly TRBD1 on 5 matching bases. Germline assignment: CDR1 SQVTM and CDR2 ANQGSEA. The CDR3 spans 13 residues. The germline V and J ends were trimmed by 4 bases and 1 base, with 10 bases remaining between them. The chain's CDR3 is CSVGRGVNYGYTF. Here the CDR3 DNA reads TGCAGCGTTGGTCGGGGCGTTAACTATGGCTACACCTTC.